These T cell receptor beta chains were read from a single sample in a study of siplizumab effects on memory and regulatory T cells. Only in-frame clones appear in the TCRdb table, and some are missing; sequencing was by immunoSEQ multiplex PCR. The sample consists of approximately 94,000 clones, 75% to 95% of them appearing once. Source material: CD4+ T cells sorted from blood. All receptors derive from a human donor in good health. Both conserved end residues are part of each CDR3. Each record gives: J gene, V gene, CDR3 protein.

TRBJ2-3	TRBV10-3	CAISGAAGALRDTQYF
TRBJ1-1	TRBV6-6	CASSSGQGEAFF
TRBJ1-5	TRBV2	CASVQDSNQPQHF
TRBJ1-3	TRBV20-1	CSASAGNTIYF
TRBJ1-2	TRBV5-6	CASSLAGRYYGYTF
TRBJ1-2	TRBV9	CASSLDGPNYGYTF
TRBJ1-2	TRBV19	CASIGGGLGKGYTF
TRBJ1-2	TRBV5-5	CASSLVLWDGYTF
TRBJ2-7	TRBV10-3	CAISKGQGKRDEQYF
TRBJ1-1	TRBV18	CASSPQRANTEAFF
TRBJ1-6	TRBV7-9	CASSGDSDNSPLHF
TRBJ2-7	TRBV5-6	CASSLALGGEQYF
TRBJ1-5	TRBV2	CASRGTVVGPQHF
TRBJ1-1	TRBV7-2	CASSLLGENTEAFF
TRBJ2-1	TRBV9	CASSVVTSGGNEQFF
TRBJ2-7	TRBV6-5	CASSLTGGRGYEQYF
TRBJ2-1	TRBV19	CASSATGGTGNEQFF
TRBJ1-5	TRBV6-5	CASRPGGNQPQHF
TRBJ2-5	TRBV7-3	CASSAGGLAQETQYF
TRBJ1-5	TRBV2	CATAAGVREPQHF
TRBJ2-1	TRBV7-6	CASSPGGRSYNEQFF
TRBJ2-2	TRBV5-1	CASSPQGANTGELFF
TRBJ1-3	TRBV7-4	CASSLLGGIRAIYF
TRBJ1-5	TRBV7-6	CASSLTGQQPQHF